The 17 T cell receptor beta chains below come from one sample, sequenced in a study of blood T cell repertoires in COVID-19. Produced via immunoSEQ multiplex PCR; TCRdb's table is partial and in-frame only. The data show 300,000 or so clones, roughly nine tenths seen once. Sequencing was performed on PBMCs or T cells enriched from blood (not recorded which). The receptors were sampled from a woman aged 30 to 39 who had recovered from COVID-19.

In its sample, this clone was seen once. The V gene is TRBV7-9, the J gene TRBJ2-5; a possible D gene is TRBD2 (6 bases). With 1 base removed from V and 2 bases from J, the gap between germline ends came to 14 bases. This CDR3 has 16 residues. Germline CDR1 is SEHNR and CDR2 is FQNEAQ (reference sequence). This CDR3 reads CASSLELRGTQETQYF. CDR3 DNA: TGTGCCAGCAGCTTAGAGCTTCGGGGGACGCAAGAGACCCAGTACTTC.

This chain joins TRBV28 and TRBJ2-1; D perhaps matches TRBD1 (7 bases). Germline-derived CDR1 and CDR2 are MDHEN and SYDVKM. The V end was cut by 2 bases, the J end by 6 bases, with 14 bases between. The CDR3 consists of 15 residues. As DNA, the CDR3 is TGTGCCAGCAGTTTAAGGCAGGGGGGAATCAATGAGCAGTTCTTC. It is translated as CASSLRQGGINEQFF.

This clone was found once. The gene calls are TRBV6-1 and TRBJ1-5; D not certain. The CDR3 is made up of 14 amino acids. Germline CDR1 MNHNS, CDR2 SASEGT. Trimming stripped 2 bases from V and 7 bases from J, with 12 bases between. CDR3 sequence reads: CASSETGARQPQHF. The DNA for the CDR3 is TGTGCCAGCAGTGAAACGGGAGCTCGGCAGCCCCAGCATTTT.

The gene calls are TRBV18 and TRBJ1-2, with D uncertain. CDR3 length equals 12 residues. Trimming took off 4 bases at V and 8 bases at J, with 11 bases between the two ends. Germline CDR1 and CDR2: KGHSH and LQKENI. The CDR3 protein is CASSLERRGYTF. The CDR3 bases are TGTGCCAGCTCACTAGAGAGGAGAGGCTACACCTTC.

The chain uses TRBV14 and TRBJ1-2, with a tentative D call TRBD1 (5 bases). The CDR3 covers 13 residues. Germline CDR1 reads SGHDN; CDR2 reads FVKESK. V lost 0 bases, J lost 3 bases, and 5 bases lay in between. The CDR3 sequence is CASSQDRDYGYTF. The DNA for the CDR3 is TGTGCCAGCAGCCAAGACAGGGACTATGGCTACACCTTC. Looking up the rest from reference TRBV14 and TRBJ1-2 gives the full variable domain: EAGVTQFPSHSVIEKGQTVTLRCDPISGHDNLYWYRRVMGKEIKFLLHFVKESKQDESGMPNNRFLAERTGGTYSTLKVQPAELEDSGVYFCASSQDRDYGYTFGSGTRLTVV.

The gene calls are TRBV30 and TRBJ1-5; tentative D call: TRBD1 (6 bases). The V and J ends lost 7 bases and 2 bases respectively, with 12 bases between them. This CDR3 is 13 amino acids long. From germline, CDR1 is GTSNPN and CDR2 SVGIG (reference sequence). CDR3 sequence: CASGGQGNQPQHF. The CDR3 bases are TGTGCCTCGGGGGGGCAGGGCAATCAGCCCCAGCATTTT.

The chain couples TRBV10-3 to TRBJ2-7; 10 bases match TRBD1. V shed 10 bases, J shed 2 bases, and the junction held 8 bases outside the gene matches. The CDR3 consists of 14 residues. The V gene's germline CDR1 is ENHRY and CDR2 SYGVKD. The CDR3 sequence: CATTRDRGPYEQYF. Here the CDR3 DNA reads TGTGCCACGACTAGGGACAGGGGCCCCTACGAGCAGTACTTC.

This clone showed up just once. This chain joins TRBV4-1 and TRBJ2-7; 9 positions agree with TRBD2. The CDR3 is made up of 16 amino acids. Germline loops: CDR1 MGHRA, CDR2 YSYEKL. The V and J ends lost 4 bases and 3 bases, in that order; junction bases with no gene match: 10. CDR3 region: CASSRSERGDLYEQYF. CDR3 nucleotides: TGCGCCAGCAGCCGCTCTGAGCGGGGGGACCTCTACGAGCAGTACTTC.

The rearrangement uses TRBV27 and TRBJ1-2, with D tentatively TRBD1 (6 bases). Looked up from germline, CDR1 is MNHEY and CDR2 is SMNVEV (reference sequence). This CDR3 spans 14 amino acids. V lost 5 bases and J lost 4, with 14 bases in between. The chain's CDR3 is CASSGAGDVYGYTF. The CDR3 region has the DNA TGTGCCAGCAGTGGGGCAGGGGATGTCTATGGCTACACCTTC.

V and J are TRBV7-9 and TRBJ2-1, with 7 bases fitting TRBD2. Germline CDR1 reads SEHNR; CDR2 reads FQNEAQ (reference sequence). Trimming at V came to 5 bases and at J to 0 bases, leaving 16 bases not matched to a gene. The CDR3 spans 19 residues. The CDR3 protein is CASSPPPGTTSSSYNEQFF. The DNA for the CDR3 is TGTGCCAGCAGCCCCCCGCCCGGGACTACTTCGAGCTCCTACAATGAGCAGTTCTTC.

The chain employs TRBV27 and TRBJ1-6; no clear D gene. The CDR3 sequence is 19 residues long. CDR1 is MNHEY and CDR2 is SMNVEV in the germline V gene (reference sequence). Trimming removed 4 bases from V and 4 bases from J, with 23 bases in between. CDR3 DNA: TGTGCCAGCAGTTCGCAAGTGACACCGAGCCCCGAATATAATTCACCCCTCCACTTT. Protein: CASSSQVTPSPEYNSPLHF.

The genes are TRBV10-3 and TRBJ2-2; D unresolved. This CDR3 comprises 12 residues. Germline CDR1 and CDR2: ENHRY and SYGVKD. Trimming pared 4 bases from V and 6 bases from J, leaving 6 bases between. The CDR3 reads CAISAAAGELFF. CDR3 nucleotide sequence: TGTGCCATCAGTGCGGCGGCCGGGGAGCTGTTTTTT.

The chain is built from TRBV2 and TRBJ2-3; TRBD2 aligns across 10 bases. The V segment lost 4 bases and the J segment 2 bases; nucleotides outside the gene matches: 3. This CDR3 spans 15 amino acids. The germline V gene has CDR1 SNHLY and CDR2 FYNNEI. The CDR3 DNA reads as TGTGCCAGCAGTGTTAGCGGGGGGTACACAGATACGCAGTATTTT. This encodes CASSVSGGYTDTQYF.

The chain combines TRBV3-1 (or the pseudogene TRBV3-2) with TRBJ1-2; 11 positions agree with TRBD1. Germline CDR1 LGHDT, CDR2 YNNKEL (reference sequence). There are 20 residues in the CDR3. J lost 6 bases, V lost 0 bases, and 18 bases had no gene match. In nucleotides, the CDR3 is TGTGCCAGCAGCCAAGATCCAGTAGCCCCCCGGGACAGGGGGAGAGATGGCTACACCTTC. It specifies CASSQDPVAPRDRGRDGYTF.

The V and J genes are TRBV29-1 and TRBJ2-7; 7 bases match TRBD1. CDR3 size: 13 residues. Looked up from germline, CDR1 is SQVTM and CDR2 is ANQGSEA. The trim removed 3 bases at V and 4 bases at J, leaving 6 bases unmatched. The CDR3 DNA is TGCAGCGTTGACCAGGGGGTCGGGTACGAGCAGTACTTC. This encodes CSVDQGVGYEQYF.

The V call is TRBV5-1, the J call TRBJ1-1; D call uncertain. V was cut by 5 bases and J by 1 base, with 15 bases left in between. The CDR3 contains 15 residues. The V gene's germline CDR1 is SGHRS and CDR2 YFSETQ. The DNA for the CDR3 is TGCGCCAGCAGTCAGCAAGCAGCGGAGAACACTGAAGCTTTCTTT. Protein product: CASSQQAAENTEAFF. Complete variable domain (other parts from reference TRBV5-1 and TRBJ1-1): KAGVTQTPRYLIKTRGQQVTLSCSPISGHRSVSWYQQTPGQGLQFLFEYFSETQRNKGNFPGRFSGRQFSNSRSEMNVSTLELGDSALYLCASSQQAAENTEAFFGQGTRLTVV.

This chain joins TRBV7-2 and TRBJ2-1; tentative D call: TRBD2 (7 bases). The germline CDR1 and CDR2 sequences are SGHTA and FQGNSA. Trimming removed 6 bases at V and 4 bases at J, with 16 bases between. The CDR3 consists of 15 residues. This chain's CDR3 is CASRQGGEIYNEQFF. The CDR3 DNA sequence: TGTGCCAGCAGACAAGGGGGGGAGATTTACAATGAGCAGTTCTTC. Supplemented by reference TRBV7-2 and TRBJ2-1, the full variable domain reads GAGVSQSPSNKVTEKGKDVELRCDPISGHTALYWYRQSLGQGLEFLIYFQGNSAPDKSGLPSDRFSAERTGGSVSTLTIQRTQQEDSAVYLCASRQGGEIYNEQFFGPGTRLTVL.